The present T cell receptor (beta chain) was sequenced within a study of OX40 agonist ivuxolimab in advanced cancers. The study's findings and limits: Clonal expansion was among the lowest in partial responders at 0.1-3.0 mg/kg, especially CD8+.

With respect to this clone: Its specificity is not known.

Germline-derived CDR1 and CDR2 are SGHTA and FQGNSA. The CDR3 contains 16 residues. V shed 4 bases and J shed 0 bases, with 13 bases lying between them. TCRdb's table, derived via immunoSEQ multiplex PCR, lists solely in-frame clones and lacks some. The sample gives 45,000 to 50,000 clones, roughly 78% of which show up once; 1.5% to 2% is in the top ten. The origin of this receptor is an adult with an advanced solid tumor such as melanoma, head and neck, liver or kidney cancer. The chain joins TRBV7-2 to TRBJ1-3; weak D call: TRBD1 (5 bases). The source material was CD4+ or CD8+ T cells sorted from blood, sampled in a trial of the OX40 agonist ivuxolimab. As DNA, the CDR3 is TGTGCCAGCAGCTCGTTCCGGGGCCACTCTGGAAACACCATATATTTT. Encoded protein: CASSSFRGHSGNTIYF.